Reported below is one TCR beta chain. Antigen unknown. Template material for TCR beta VDJ and CDR3 profiling consisted of genomic DNA. In TCRdb, the reads were re-called with MiXCR into one record per CDR3 protein. The sample has more than 150,000 distinct CDR3 sequences, approximately 49% seen once. These data are taken from a study of CD8+CD57+ T cells in acquired aplastic anemia. Overall study: As sequenced from healthy donors, CD4+ cells averaged about 10.8 million reads.

Germline assignment: CDR1 LNHDA and CDR2 SQIVND (reference sequence). The CDR3 is 15 residues long. V was clipped by 7 bases and J by 0 bases, with 13 bases between them. Overall study findings and caveats: Patients showed no significant difference from controls in CD8+ Simpson's diversity.

The sequence was collected from a human donor in good health. The V gene is TRBV19, the J gene TRBJ1-5, with a weak D call TRBD1 (5 bases). The sequenced sample was sorted CD4+, CD8+, or CD8+CD57+ T cells (not recorded which) from PBMCs. The CDR3 nucleotides read TGTGCCAGTACCCCGGGGACCTATAGCAATCAGCCCCAGCATTTT. Translated: CASTPGTYSNQPQHF.